This T cell receptor (beta chain) is drawn from a study of T cells in localized non-small cell lung cancer. Points on this clone: Its cognate antigen is unknown.

Study-level results: A median of about 52 clones ranked among the top 100 in tumor appeared in adjacent lung. Uninvolved adjacent lung showed higher T cell clonality than tumor. Longer overall survival accompanied higher blood T cell density.

TCRdb's copy holds only in-frame clones and misses some; the assay was immunoSEQ multiplex PCR. The sample holds 30,000 to 40,000 clones, roughly 78% seen once. The CDR3 runs 13 residues. The germline CDR1 and CDR2 sequences are SQVTM and ANQGSEA. This TCR was sampled from a male donor older than 55 with stage II squamous cell lung carcinoma. This specimen was peripheral blood, taken before any cancer treatment. The V and J genes are TRBV29-1 and TRBJ1-1, with D possibly matching TRBD1 (5 bases). CDR3 residues: CSAMDNMNTEAFF. The CDR3 DNA sequence: TGCAGTGCTATGGACAACATGAACACTGAAGCTTTCTTT.